This passage covers 20 T cell receptor beta chains from one sample sequenced in a study of Ad26.COV2.S vaccination and SARS-CoV-2 variants. TCRdb's copy holds only in-frame clones and misses some; the assay was immunoSEQ multiplex PCR. The table includes 300,000 to 350,000 clones, 88% detected once. Specified treatment: some 19 received Ad26.COV2.S at low or high dose, single or two shots; 5 received placebo; per-sample allocation not given. All samples were drawn on day 63, counting from the first vaccine or placebo injection. Sample: peripheral blood, taken in a trial of Ad26.COV2.S vaccine versus placebo. The receptors were sampled from a person aged 18-65 years who received the Ad26.COV2.S COVID-19 vaccine or a placebo.

The J gene is TRBJ1-5, the V gene TRBV7-2; 10 bases are shared with TRBD1. Germline-derived CDR1 and CDR2 are SGHTA and FQGNSA. V shed 1 base and J 6 bases; nucleotides not matched to a gene: 12. The CDR3 covers 18 residues. As DNA, the CDR3 is TGTGCCAGCAGCTTAGTTTCGGGACAGGGGAGGATTAGTCAGCCCCAGCATTTT. Its translation: CASSLVSGQGRISQPQHF.

The V gene is TRBV2, the J gene TRBJ2-5, with D possibly being TRBD1 (6 bases). CDR1 SNHLY and CDR2 FYNNEI come from the germline V gene. This CDR3 comprises 15 residues. V was trimmed by 5 bases and J by 1 base, leaving 14 bases between them. Here the CDR3 reads CASSTGPLTQETQYF. The CDR3 bases are TGTGCCAGCAGTACAGGGCCGCTGACCCAAGAGACCCAGTACTTC.

This chain joins TRBV19 and TRBJ2-7; a possible D gene is TRBD1 (5 bases). From germline, CDR1 is LNHDA and CDR2 SQIVND (reference sequence). The CDR3 extends over 14 amino acids. V lost 2 bases to trimming and J lost 4 bases, with 12 bases between them. The CDR3: CASSIKQVPYEQYF. The CDR3 coding sequence is TGTGCCAGTAGTATAAAACAGGTCCCGTACGAGCAGTACTTC.

The V and J genes are TRBV5-4 and TRBJ2-2; 10 bases map to TRBD2. CDR3 size: 16 residues. CDR1 is SGHNT, CDR2 YYREEE, per germline (reference sequence). The junction had 7 bases not matched to a gene; V was cut back by 4 bases and J by 4 bases. DNA for the CDR3: TGTGCCAGCAGCCTGAAGGGACTAGCGAGCACCGGGGAGCTGTTTTTT. Amino acids: CASSLKGLASTGELFF.

This chain connects TRBV4-1 to TRBJ2-1, with 8 bases fitting TRBD2. Germline loops: CDR1 MGHRA, CDR2 YSYEKL. Trimming removed 3 bases from V and 6 bases from J; junction bases left unmatched: 10. This CDR3 is 16 amino acids long. CDR3 nucleotide sequence: TGCGCCAGCAGCCACGATCTAGCGGGCGCTTTCAATGAGCAGTTCTTC. It is translated as CASSHDLAGAFNEQFF.

The chain links TRBV7-3 to TRBJ2-7; a weak D match, TRBD2 (5 bases). This CDR3 is built from 13 residues. Trimming left V 2 bases short and J 6 bases short, with 11 bases between. The germline V gene has CDR1 SGHTA and CDR2 FQGTGA. The CDR3: CASSLWELVEQYF. The CDR3 DNA follows: TGTGCCAGCAGCTTATGGGAACTAGTCGAGCAGTACTTC.

The chain recombines TRBV6-5 with TRBJ2-7; the match to TRBD1 covers 9 bases. Germline CDR1 MNHEY, CDR2 SVGAGI. This CDR3 region has 14 residues. V shed 3 bases, J shed 6 bases, and the junction held 6 bases outside the gene matches. The CDR3, as DNA: TGTGCCAGCAGTTATTCCGGGACAGGGCTCGAGCAGTACTTC. Its protein is CASSYSGTGLEQYF.

The chain is built from TRBV23-1 and TRBJ1-5, with 7 nucleotides matching TRBD1. TRBV23-1 is an ORF, and what it does is uncertain. This CDR3 comprises 15 residues. V shed 5 bases and J 7 bases; nucleotides not matched to a gene: 11. DNA of the CDR3: TGCGCCAGCAGTAATGAAACAGGGGAACGACAGCCCCAGCATTTT. This encodes CASSNETGERQPQHF.

The chain uses TRBV11-2 and TRBJ2-1; 8 nucleotides align to TRBD1. Unmatched junction bases numbered 8, after V lost 5 bases and J lost 5 bases. Germline values: CDR1 SGHAT, CDR2 FQNNGV. The CDR3 length is 15 residues. In DNA, the CDR3 is TGTGCCAGCAGCCAGGACAGGGTCATCCACAATGAGCAGTTCTTC. It codes for CASSQDRVIHNEQFF.

This clone was observed a few times. The chain uses TRBV6-4 and TRBJ2-2; D may correspond to TRBD1 or TRBD2 (6 bases each). The germline V and J ends were trimmed by 3 bases and 0 bases, with 8 bases remaining between them. Germline V CDR1 and CDR2: MRHNA, SNTAGT. This CDR3 spans 15 amino acids. CDR3 nucleotide sequence: TGTGCCAGCAGTGAGAGGGGGGCGAACACCGGGGAGCTGTTTTTT. The encoded protein is CASSERGANTGELFF.

About this clone: At the DNA level, this CDR3 is encoded by other sequences in the same sample as well. The V gene is TRBV7-3, the J gene TRBJ1-1; D might be TRBD1 (5 bases). The CDR3 length is 13 residues. CDR1 is SGHTA, CDR2 FQGTGA, per germline. V was clipped by 0 bases and J by 3 bases, with 5 bases between them. DNA of the CDR3: TGTGCCAGCAGCTTAACGGGGGACACTGAAGCTTTCTTT. Protein: CASSLTGDTEAFF.

The chain links TRBV11-2 to TRBJ2-7; a weak D match, TRBD1 (6 bases). Looked up from germline, CDR1 is SGHAT and CDR2 is FQNNGV. This CDR3 region has 17 residues. Trimming removed 3 bases at V and 2 bases at J, with 20 bases between. CDR3 sequence (DNA): TGTGCCAGCAGCTTCACCGCCTTCACAGGGAGACCCTACGAGCAGTACTTC. The encoded protein is CASSFTAFTGRPYEQYF. The variable domain in full, with the rest retrieved from reference TRBV11-2 and TRBJ2-7, is EAGVAQSPRYKIIEKRQSVAFWCNPISGHATLYWYQQILGQGPKLLIQFQNNGVVDDSQLPKDRFSAERLKGVDSTLKIQPAKLEDSAVYLCASSFTAFTGRPYEQYFGPGTRLTVT.

The CDR3 spells CASSPDPGGNEQFF. The CDR3 nucleotides read TGTGCCAGCAGCCCAGACCCGGGAGGTAATGAGCAGTTCTTC. The chain couples TRBV7-3 to TRBJ2-1; 7 bases fit TRBD2. CDR1 is SGHTA, CDR2 FQGTGA, per germline. The CDR3 has 14 residues. V was clipped by 5 bases and J by 7 bases; unmatched bases: 8.

The rearrangement links TRBV9 to TRBJ2-7; the D is unclear. CDR3 length equals 12 residues. Germline V CDR1 and CDR2: SGDLS, YYNGEE. Trimming removed 0 bases at V and 7 bases at J, with 8 bases between. In DNA, the CDR3 is TGTGCCAGCAGCGTAGTAGGTGGGGAGCAGTACTTC. The encoded protein is CASSVVGGEQYF. The full variable domain, in which reference TRBV9 and TRBJ2-7 provide the parts outside the CDR3, is DSGVTQTPKHLITATGQRVTLRCSPRSGDLSVYWYQQSLDQGLQFLIQYYNGEERAKGNILERFSAQQFPDLHSELNLSSLELGDSALYFCASSVVGGEQYFGPGTRLTVT.

The chain is built from TRBV3-1 (or the pseudogene TRBV3-2) and TRBJ2-1; 8 bases map to TRBD1. CDR3 length equals 15 residues. Germline CDR1 is LGHDT and CDR2 is YNNKEL (reference sequence). J was trimmed by 10 bases and V by 0 bases; bases with no gene match: 8. This CDR3 reads CASSQESQGEREQFF. The CDR3 bases are TGTGCCAGCAGCCAAGAGTCACAGGGGGAAAGGGAGCAGTTCTTC.

The CDR3: CAIRAGQLIYNEQFF. CDR3 in DNA: TGTGCCATCAGGGCCGGACAGCTTATCTACAATGAGCAGTTCTTC. V gene TRBV10-3 combines with J gene TRBJ2-1; a possible D gene is TRBD1 (6 bases). CDR1 is ENHRY and CDR2 is SYGVKD in the germline V gene. The V and J ends lost 6 bases and 3 bases respectively, with 15 bases between them. The CDR3 is 15 residues long.

J is TRBJ2-3 and V is TRBV7-2; no reliable D call. CDR1 is SGHTA and CDR2 is FQGNSA in the germline V gene. The CDR3 runs 13 residues. Trimming took off 3 bases at V and 4 bases at J, with 8 bases between the two ends. In DNA form, the CDR3 reads TGTGCCAGCAGCTTCACTACGTCAGATACGCAGTATTTT. Protein product: CASSFTTSDTQYF.

The genes are TRBV11-3 and TRBJ2-1; TRBD1 matches 9 bases. Trimming at V came to 5 bases and at J to 7 bases, leaving 12 bases not matched to a gene. The V gene's germline CDR1 is SGHNT and CDR2 YENEEA. This CDR3 contains 16 residues. CDR3 in amino acids: CASSQTGTGLWNEQFF. As DNA, the CDR3 is TGTGCCAGCAGCCAGACAGGGACAGGGTTGTGGAATGAGCAGTTCTTC.

This chain connects TRBV6-5 to TRBJ1-2, with D unresolved. The V end was cut by 2 bases, the J end by 0 bases, with 10 bases between. This CDR3 spans 15 amino acids. Per germline, CDR1 MNHEY and CDR2 SVGAGI. This chain's CDR3 is CASSYGGAANYGYTF. Written as DNA, the CDR3 is TGTGCCAGCAGTTACGGAGGTGCCGCTAACTATGGCTACACCTTC.

This clone was recorded a few times. The J gene is TRBJ1-3, the V gene TRBV7-3; D gene unclear. V lost 5 bases to trimming and J lost 8 bases, with 16 bases between them. This CDR3 has 14 residues. Germline-derived CDR1 and CDR2 are SGHTA and FQGTGA. DNA for the CDR3: TGTGCCAGCAGCCCCGCCCCAAGAGCGGACACCATATATTTT. Translating gives CASSPAPRADTIYF.